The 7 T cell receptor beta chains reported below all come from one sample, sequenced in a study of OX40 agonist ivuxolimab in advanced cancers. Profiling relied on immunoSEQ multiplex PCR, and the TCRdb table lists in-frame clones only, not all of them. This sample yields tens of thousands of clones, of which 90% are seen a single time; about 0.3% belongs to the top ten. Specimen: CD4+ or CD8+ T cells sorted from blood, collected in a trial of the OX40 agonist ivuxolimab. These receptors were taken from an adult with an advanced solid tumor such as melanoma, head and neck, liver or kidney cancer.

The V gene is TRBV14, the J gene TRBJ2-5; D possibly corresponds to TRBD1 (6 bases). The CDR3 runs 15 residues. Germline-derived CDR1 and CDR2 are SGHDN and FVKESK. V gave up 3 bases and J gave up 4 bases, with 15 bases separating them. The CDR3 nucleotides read TGTGCCAGCAGCCATTTACTTCTACAGGGAGAGACCCAGTACTTC. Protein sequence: CASSHLLLQGETQYF.

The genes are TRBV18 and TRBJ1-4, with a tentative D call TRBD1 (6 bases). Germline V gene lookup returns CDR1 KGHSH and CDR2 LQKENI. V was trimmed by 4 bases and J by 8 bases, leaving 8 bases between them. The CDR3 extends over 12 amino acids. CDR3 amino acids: CASSLDREKLFF. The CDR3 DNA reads TGTGCCAGCTCACTGGACAGAGAAAAACTGTTTTTT.

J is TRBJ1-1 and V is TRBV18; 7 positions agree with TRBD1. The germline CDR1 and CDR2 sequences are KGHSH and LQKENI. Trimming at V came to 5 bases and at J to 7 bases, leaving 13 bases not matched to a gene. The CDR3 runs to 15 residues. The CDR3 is CASSTRGTAKNEAFF. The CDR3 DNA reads TGTGCCAGCTCAACAAGGGGGACAGCGAAAAATGAAGCTTTCTTT.

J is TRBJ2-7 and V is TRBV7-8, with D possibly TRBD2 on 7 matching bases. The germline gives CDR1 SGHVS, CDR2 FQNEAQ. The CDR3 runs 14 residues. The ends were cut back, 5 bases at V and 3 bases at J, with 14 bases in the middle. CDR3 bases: TGTGCCAGCAGCCAGGGGACGGGGGGCTACGAGCAGTACTTC. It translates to CASSQGTGGYEQYF.

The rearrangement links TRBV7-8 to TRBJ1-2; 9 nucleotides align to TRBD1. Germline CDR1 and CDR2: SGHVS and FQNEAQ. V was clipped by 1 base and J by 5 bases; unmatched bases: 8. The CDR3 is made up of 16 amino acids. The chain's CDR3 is CASSLGRDRVGYGYTF. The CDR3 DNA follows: TGTGCCAGCAGCTTAGGCCGGGACAGGGTGGGATATGGCTACACCTTC.

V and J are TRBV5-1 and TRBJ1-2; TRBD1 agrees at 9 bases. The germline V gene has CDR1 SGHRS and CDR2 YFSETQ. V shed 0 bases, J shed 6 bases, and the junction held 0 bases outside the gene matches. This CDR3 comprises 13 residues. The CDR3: CASSLGDRDGYTF. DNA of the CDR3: TGCGCCAGCAGCTTGGGGGACAGGGATGGCTACACCTTC.

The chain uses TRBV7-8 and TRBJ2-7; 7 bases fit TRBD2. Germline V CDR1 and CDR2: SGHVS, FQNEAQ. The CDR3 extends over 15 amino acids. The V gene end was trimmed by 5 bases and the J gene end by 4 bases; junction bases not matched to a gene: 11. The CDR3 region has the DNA TGTGCCAGCAGCCCCTCACGGACTAGAACGTACGAGCAGTACTTC. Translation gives CASSPSRTRTYEQYF.